This TCR beta chain was found in a study of blood T cell repertoires in COVID-19. For the study at large: Whether acute or convalescent, the COVID-19 samples came from the United States, Italy and Spain.

Individuals drawn from 24 US areas were roughly 18 to 100 years old. Either two negative PCRs, clearance, or symptom resolution qualified Cohort 3 donors as recovered. Germline CDR1 reads SQVTM; CDR2 reads ANQGSEA. V gave up 2 bases and J gave up 10 bases; unmatched junction bases: 7. The CDR3 loop spans 13 amino acids. Only in-frame clones appear in the TCRdb table, and some are missing; sequencing was by immunoSEQ multiplex PCR. The sample shows about 400,000 clones, about nine tenths of them seen only once. The sample holds one count of this clone. The receptor's source is a woman in her twenties or thirties who had recovered from COVID-19. Sequenced input: PBMCs or T cells enriched from blood (not recorded which). The gene calls are TRBV29-1 and TRBJ1-1; TRBD1 matches at 10 bases. DNA of the CDR3: TGCAGCGTTGAAAGGGGGACAGGGGCGCCAGCTTTCTTT. The encoded protein is CSVERGTGAPAFF.